These 15 T cell receptor beta chains originate from one sample sequenced in a study of neurological immune-mediated disorders. TCRdb re-called the 5' RACE reads with MiXCR, one entry per CDR3 protein. The table lists tens of thousands of distinct CDR3 sequences, less than 12% of them singletons. The time point is: longitudinal time-point 1 (baseline). The sequencing sample was made of PBMCs. These receptors were obtained from a woman aged 40 to 50 in good health.

This clonotype was seen at least ten times. The V call is TRBV6-5, the J call TRBJ1-6; a weak D match, TRBD1 (5 bases). The CDR3 runs to 15 residues. Germline values: CDR1 MNHEY, CDR2 SVGAGI. V was trimmed by 6 bases and J by 9 bases, leaving 18 bases between them. CDR3 nucleotides: TGTGCCAGCAGACCCATCGGCAGGGAGGGTTCACCCCTCCACTTT. Translating it yields CASRPIGREGSPLHF.

This clonotype was observed many times. V usage is TRBV18 and J usage is TRBJ2-2; 8 bases are shared with TRBD1. The germline V gene encodes CDR1 KGHSH and CDR2 LQKENI. The CDR3 runs to 15 residues. Trimming cost V 3 bases and J 0 bases; bases outside gene matches: 0. CDR3 sequence: CASSPTGANTGELFF. The DNA of the CDR3 is TGTGCCAGCTCACCGACAGGGGCGAACACCGGGGAGCTGTTTTTT. Full variable domain (outside the CDR3, taken from reference TRBV18 and TRBJ2-2): NAGVMQNPRHLVRRRGQEARLRCSPMKGHSHVYWYRQLPEEGLKFMVYLQKENIIDESGMPKERFSAEFPKEGPSILRIQQVVRGDSAAYFCASSPTGANTGELFFGEGSRLTVL.

The gene calls are TRBV20-1 and TRBJ2-2; 10 nucleotides agree with TRBD1. In germline, CDR1 is DFQATT, CDR2 SNEGSKA (reference sequence). The CDR3 contains 15 residues. The V segment lost 0 bases and the J segment 5 bases; nucleotides outside the gene matches: 3. CDR3 in amino acids: CSARDRTGGTGELFF. The CDR3, as DNA: TGCAGTGCTAGAGATCGGACAGGGGGAACCGGGGAGCTGTTTTTT.

This clonotype was counted many times. V and J are TRBV20-1 and TRBJ2-3; D not resolved. This CDR3 region has 14 residues. Germline values: CDR1 DFQATT, CDR2 SNEGSKA (reference sequence). V was trimmed by 3 bases and J by 3 bases, leaving 13 bases between them. CDR3 sequence: CSASPGSGTDTQYF. The DNA of the CDR3 is TGCAGTGCTAGCCCGGGTTCGGGTACAGATACGCAGTATTTT.

This clonotype was seen many times. The DNA of the CDR3 is TGCAGCGTTGGAGGGGTTACTAATGAAAAACTGTTTTTT. This codes for CSVGGVTNEKLFF. The chain carries TRBV29-1 and TRBJ1-4; D is perhaps TRBD1 (5 bases). Trimming left V 4 bases short and J 2 bases short, with 8 bases between. The V gene's germline CDR1 is SQVTM and CDR2 ANQGSEA. CDR3 length: 13 amino acids.

At least ten counts were recorded for this clonotype. The chain joins TRBV29-1 to TRBJ2-7; no definite D call. The CDR3 spans 13 residues. Germline V gene sequence: CDR1 SQVTM, CDR2 ANQGSEA. V was shortened by 4 bases and J by 6 bases, with 16 bases between the two germline ends. DNA for the CDR3: TGCAGCGTTGCTCGGGCAGAACTCGGCGAGCAGTACTTC. Its translation: CSVARAELGEQYF.

This clonotype was counted ten times or more. The J gene is TRBJ1-1, the V gene TRBV4-1, with D maybe TRBD1 (5 bases). The CDR3 sequence is 15 residues long. CDR1 is MGHRA and CDR2 is YSYEKL in the germline V gene. Trimming removed 4 bases from V and 1 base from J, with 13 bases in between. The CDR3 sequence: CASSRGAGRNTEAFF. CDR3 DNA: TGCGCCAGCAGCCGAGGGGCGGGGCGGAACACTGAAGCTTTCTTT.

This clonotype was observed many times. CDR3 residues: CASSLQNYGYTF. CDR3 coding DNA: TGTGCCAGCAGTCTTCAGAACTATGGCTACACCTTC. The chain links TRBV12-3 or TRBV12-4 to TRBJ1-2; D is undetermined. The germline V and J ends were trimmed by 5 bases and 2 bases, with 6 bases remaining between them. The CDR3 covers 12 residues.

This clonotype appeared many times. The rearrangement joins TRBV6-5 to TRBJ2-7, with TRBD1 identical over 9 bases. The CDR3 extends over 15 amino acids. With 2 bases clipped from V and 6 bases from J, the junction kept 8 bases outside the gene matches. The V gene's germline CDR1 is MNHEY and CDR2 SVGAGI. This CDR3 reads CASSYPGQGPLEQYF. CDR3 DNA: TGTGCCAGCAGTTACCCGGGACAGGGCCCCCTCGAGCAGTACTTC.

This clonotype was seen at least ten times. This chain uses TRBV7-2 with TRBJ2-5; D gene ambiguous. The V gene lost 5 bases and the J gene lost 5 bases, with 12 bases spanning the gap. This CDR3 is 13 amino acids long. Germline loops: CDR1 SGHTA, CDR2 FQGNSA. The CDR3 protein is CASSNRPEETQYF. The CDR3 DNA is TGTGCCAGCAGCAACCGACCGGAGGAGACCCAGTACTTC. Based on the CDR3 plus reference TRBV7-2 and TRBJ2-5, the full variable domain is GAGVSQSPSNKVTEKGKDVELRCDPISGHTALYWYRQSLGQGLEFLIYFQGNSAPDKSGLPSDRFSAERTGGSVSTLTIQRTQQEDSAVYLCASSNRPEETQYFGPGTRLLVL.

This clonotype was seen repeatedly, ten times or more. The chain combines TRBV5-1 with TRBJ2-7, with 8 nucleotides matching TRBD1. Germline V gene lookup returns CDR1 SGHRS and CDR2 YFSETQ. V gave up 4 bases and J gave up 6 bases; unmatched junction bases: 9. CDR3 size: 14 residues. Here the CDR3 DNA reads TGCGCCAGCAGCCCGGGACAGGCGTTTGGCGAGCAGTACTTC. As protein: CASSPGQAFGEQYF.

This clonotype showed up many times. The rearrangement links TRBV18 to TRBJ1-5, with D unresolved. Trimming took 1 base from V and 4 from J, leaving 5 bases between them. The CDR3 has 13 residues. Germline values: CDR1 KGHSH, CDR2 LQKENI. The CDR3 DNA sequence: TGTGCCAGCTCACCACAGAGAAATCAGCCCCAGCATTTT. It translates to CASSPQRNQPQHF. Variable domain in full (rest from reference TRBV18 and TRBJ1-5): NAGVMQNPRHLVRRRGQEARLRCSPMKGHSHVYWYRQLPEEGLKFMVYLQKENIIDESGMPKERFSAEFPKEGPSILRIQQVVRGDSAAYFCASSPQRNQPQHFGDGTRLSIL.

The V gene is TRBV20-1, the J gene TRBJ2-2; maybe TRBD1 (5 bases). The CDR3 spans 11 residues. Germline lookup yields CDR1 DFQATT and CDR2 SNEGSKA (reference sequence). Trimming left V 6 bases short and J 14 bases short, with 16 bases between. As DNA, the CDR3 is TGCAGTGCCAGGGTTCACGTGGAACTGTTTTTT. Its translation is CSARVHVELFF.

This clonotype has at least ten counts. This rearrangement joins TRBV6-2 or TRBV6-3 to TRBJ1-1, with D perhaps matching TRBD1 (6 bases). Germline CDR1 and CDR2: MNHEY and SVGEGT. The CDR3 length is 12 residues. V was pared by 6 bases and J by 10 bases, with 15 bases between. CDR3 loop: CASRPDRSRAFF. The CDR3 region has the DNA TGTGCCAGCAGGCCCGACAGGAGCCGAGCTTTCTTT.

This clonotype was counted ten times or more. The CDR3 sequence: CASSYSITSGNTGELFF. The DNA for the CDR3 is TGTGCCAGCAGTTACTCGATTACTAGCGGCAACACCGGGGAGCTGTTTTTT. The chain has TRBV6-2 or TRBV6-3 and TRBJ2-2; 8 positions agree with TRBD2. Germline V gene sequence: CDR1 MNHEY, CDR2 SVGEGT. This CDR3 is built from 17 residues. V was clipped by 0 bases and J by 2 bases; unmatched bases: 5.